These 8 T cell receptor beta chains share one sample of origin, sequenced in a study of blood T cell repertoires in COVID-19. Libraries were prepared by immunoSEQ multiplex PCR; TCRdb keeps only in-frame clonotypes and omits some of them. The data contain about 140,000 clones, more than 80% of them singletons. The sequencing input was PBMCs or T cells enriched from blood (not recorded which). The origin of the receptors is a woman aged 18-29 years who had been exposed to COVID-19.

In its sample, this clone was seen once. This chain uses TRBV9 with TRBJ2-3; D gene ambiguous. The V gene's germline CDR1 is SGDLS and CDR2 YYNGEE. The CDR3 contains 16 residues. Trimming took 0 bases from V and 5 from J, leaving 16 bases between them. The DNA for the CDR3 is TGTGCCAGCAGCGTAGCTTCCTTATGGCAACAAGATACGCAGTATTTT. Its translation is CASSVASLWQQDTQYF.

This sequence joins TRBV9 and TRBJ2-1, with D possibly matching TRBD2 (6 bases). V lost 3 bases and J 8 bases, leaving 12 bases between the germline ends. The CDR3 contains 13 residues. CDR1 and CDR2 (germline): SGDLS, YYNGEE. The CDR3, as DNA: TGTGCCAGCAGCGCCCAGGGAGGCCATGAGCAGTTCTTC. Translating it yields CASSAQGGHEQFF.

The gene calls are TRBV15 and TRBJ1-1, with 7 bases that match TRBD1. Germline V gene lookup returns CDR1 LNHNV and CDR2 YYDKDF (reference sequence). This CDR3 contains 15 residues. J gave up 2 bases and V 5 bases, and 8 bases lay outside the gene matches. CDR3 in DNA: TGTGCCACCAGCCCAGGGGGATCCACCAACACTGAAGCTTTCTTT. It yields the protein CATSPGGSTNTEAFF.

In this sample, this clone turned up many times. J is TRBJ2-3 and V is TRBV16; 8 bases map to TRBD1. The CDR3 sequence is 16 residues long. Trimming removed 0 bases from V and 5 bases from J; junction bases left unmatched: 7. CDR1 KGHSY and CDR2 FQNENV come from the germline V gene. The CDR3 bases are TGTGCCAGCAGCCAATCCGGGGGACAGGTGGGAGATACGCAGTATTTT. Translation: CASSQSGGQVGDTQYF.

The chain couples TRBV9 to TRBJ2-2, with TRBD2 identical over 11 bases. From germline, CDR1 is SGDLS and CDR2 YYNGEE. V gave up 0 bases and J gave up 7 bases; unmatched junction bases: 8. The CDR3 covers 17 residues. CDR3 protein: CASSVGSSGRYDGELFF. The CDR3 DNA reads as TGTGCCAGCAGCGTAGGTTCTAGCGGGAGGTATGACGGGGAGCTGTTTTTT.

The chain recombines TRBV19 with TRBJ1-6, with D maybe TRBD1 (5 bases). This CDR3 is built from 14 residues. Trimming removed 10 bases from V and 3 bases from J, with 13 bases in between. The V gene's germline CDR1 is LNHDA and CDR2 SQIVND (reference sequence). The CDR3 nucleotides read TGTGCCACCTCGGAGGGGAACTATAATTCACCCCTCCACTTT. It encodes CATSEGNYNSPLHF.

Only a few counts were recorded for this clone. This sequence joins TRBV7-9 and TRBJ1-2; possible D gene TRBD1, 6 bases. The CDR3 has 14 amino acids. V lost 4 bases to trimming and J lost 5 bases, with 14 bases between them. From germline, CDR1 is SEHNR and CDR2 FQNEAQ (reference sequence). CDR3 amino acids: CASSSGRGVYGYTF. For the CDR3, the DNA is TGTGCCAGCAGCTCCGGCAGGGGTGTGTATGGCTACACCTTC.

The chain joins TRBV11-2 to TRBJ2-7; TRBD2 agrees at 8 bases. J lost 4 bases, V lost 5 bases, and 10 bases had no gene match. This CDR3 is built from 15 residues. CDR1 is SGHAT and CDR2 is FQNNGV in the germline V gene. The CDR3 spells CASSKISGRTYEQYF. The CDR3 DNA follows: TGTGCCAGCAGCAAGATCAGCGGGAGAACGTACGAGCAGTACTTC.